Listed below are T cell receptor beta chains from one sample, sequenced in a study of cytomegalovirus exposure and HLA in healthy donors. The assay was immunoSEQ multiplex PCR, and TCRdb's table has in-frame clones only and misses some. The sample consists of approximately 82,000 clones, over 70% of them appearing once. Sequencing used PBMCs. The receptors derive from a man between 35 and 55 years old in good health and CMV-seronegative. CDR3s include the opening cysteine and the closing phenylalanine or tryptophan. D genes are given only for firm matches.

J gene	V gene	D gene	CDR3 protein
TRBJ2-1	TRBV29-1	TRBD2	CSAGTSGRNEQFF
TRBJ2-3	TRBV29-1	TRBD2	CSVDGTTDVGTDTQYF
TRBJ1-2	TRBV19	NA	CASRDLGTANYGYTF
TRBJ2-3	TRBV5-6	NA	CASHIFPDVSRVRTDTQYF
TRBJ1-4	TRBV4-1	TRBD1	CASSLGQGVDEKLFF
TRBJ1-2	TRBV28	TRBD1	CASSRGLGYTF
TRBJ2-7	TRBV11-1	NA	CASSGAHSYEQYF
TRBJ2-5	TRBV27	TRBD1	CASSDTDRRQETQYF
TRBJ1-4	TRBV6-5	TRBD1	CASSRDRVYEKLFF
TRBJ2-3	TRBV18	TRBD2	CASSPPTSGSGDTQYF
TRBJ2-1	TRBV7-2	TRBD2	CASSRGGTSGSYNEQFF
TRBJ2-4	TRBV9	NA	CASSPSGDRGKGLAKNIQYF
TRBJ1-3	TRBV4-2	TRBD1	CASSPDRGSGNTIYF
TRBJ1-1	TRBV6-5	NA	CASSYSARGWDTEAFF
TRBJ2-7	TRBV5-6	NA	CASSNLGGAYEQYF
TRBJ1-6	TRBV4-1	NA	CASNSGTSHSPLHF
TRBJ2-5	TRBV13	TRBD1	CASSLRGRKETQYF
TRBJ2-7	TRBV30	NA	CAWSPTRGYEQYF
TRBJ2-1	TRBV11-1	TRBD2	CASRSGGTSAVRSYNEQFF
TRBJ1-4	TRBV18	NA	CASSRDSTNEKLFF
TRBJ2-7	TRBV28	TRBD2	CASSLPSAGGPYEQYF
TRBJ2-7	TRBV11-2	TRBD2	CASSRTSTSYEQYF
TRBJ2-1	TRBV19	NA	CASSRWQEQFF
TRBJ2-4	TRBV18	NA	CASSPSNTADIQYF
TRBJ2-7	TRBV7-9	TRBD1	CASSSDRAISCEQYF
TRBJ1-2	TRBV19	NA	CASSPNRDFLVYGYTF
TRBJ1-2	TRBV28	NA	CASSTRQYFAYGYTF
TRBJ1-1	TRBV18	NA	CASSPRTGTEAFF
TRBJ2-3	TRBV4-1	TRBD2	CASSQDLTSGFIADTQYF
TRBJ2-5	TRBV5-1	TRBD2	CASSLTSVLQETQYF